This T cell receptor beta chain was obtained from a study of cytomegalovirus exposure and HLA in healthy donors. Broader study findings: Solely CMV serostatus was available to characterize immune exposure. Highest at DRB1 and lowest at HLA-C, TCR association rates differed among HLA loci in a later analysis.

60 Vbeta and 13 Jbeta primers were used in PCR. Original methodology: Roughly 11 million of the roughly 80 million unique TCR beta chains counted in a later analysis were shared. The method was immunoSEQ multiplex PCR; TCRdb's version includes in-frame clones alone and lacks a portion of them. V, J and clone size are taken as reported in that table, and D and trimming were inferred from the DNA itself. The sample contains approximately 130,000 clones, 65% to 80% of which appear only once. With regard to this clone: What it binds is unknown.

Donors likely had unrecorded immune exposures despite being nominally healthy when sampled. This CDR3 contains 14 residues. This sequence was found in a man younger than 45 in good health and CMV-seronegative. The chain is built from TRBV21-1 and TRBJ2-5; TRBD2 is taken as the D call from the table, unchecked against the DNA. TRBV21-1 is a listed pseudogene. Input material: PBMCs. CDR3 coding DNA: TGTGCCAGCAGCCAAGACGGGGTCCAAGAGACCCAGTACTTC. Translated, it gives CASSQDGVQETQYF.